Listed below are T cell receptor beta chains from one sample, sequenced in a study of blood T cells in healthy people across ages. TCRdb re-analysed the 5' RACE reads in MiXCR, keeping a single row per CDR3 protein. The sample includes under 800,000 distinct CDR3 sequences, roughly 44% of them seen just once. Sequencing was performed on blood. These receptors were taken from a woman in her sixties or seventies in good health. CDR3s include the opening cysteine and the closing phenylalanine or tryptophan. The listing skips clone size in some rows; elsewhere it reads once, few, many or a size class.

j_call | v_call | clone_size | cdr3_aa
TRBJ2-3 | TRBV6-1 | NA | CASSEVGVADTQYF
TRBJ2-1 | TRBV5-8 | NA | CASSSYSSGTSEQFF
TRBJ2-3 | TRBV11-2 | NA | CASSRIGETSGYTDTQYF
TRBJ2-1 | TRBV5-1 | NA | CASSLVWTGPYNEQFF
TRBJ2-3 | TRBV9 | NA | CASTFTNQGSTDTQYF
TRBJ1-1 | TRBV5-1 | NA | CASRTTTENTEAFF
TRBJ2-5 | TRBV3-1 | NA | CASSQGGNQETQYF
TRBJ2-7 | TRBV5-8 | few | CASSRRQAYEQYF
TRBJ2-7 | TRBV14 | NA | CASSQAGLAGNYEQYF
TRBJ2-5 | TRBV25-1 | few | CASSEVAVQETQYF
TRBJ1-5 | TRBV4-2 | many | CASSQDRTASGQPQHF
TRBJ1-1 | TRBV30 | once | CAGSVFGSEAFF
TRBJ1-5 | TRBV7-9 | NA | CAGSLVGPGQPQHF
TRBJ2-7 | TRBV27 | NA | CASSGGAIEQYF
TRBJ2-7 | TRBV7-2 | few | CASSPGHFSYEQYF
TRBJ2-4 | TRBV20-1 | NA | CSARDGEAKNIQYF
TRBJ2-5 | TRBV20-1 | NA | CSAREAGARETQYF
TRBJ1-6 | TRBV7-9 | few | CASSSAQGGADNSPLHF
TRBJ1-1 | TRBV29-1 | NA | CSVFRNTEAFF
TRBJ2-1 | TRBV12-3/TRBV12-4 | few | CASLPGLADQGGNEQFF
TRBJ2-6 | TRBV9 | NA | CASSRSTGANVLTF
TRBJ1-4 | TRBV25-1 | NA | CASSEGGTVNEKLFF
TRBJ2-6 | TRBV24-1 | NA | CATSSGDSGANVLTF
TRBJ1-4 | TRBV9 | many | CASSPRQATNEKLFF
TRBJ1-6 | TRBV3-1 | NA | CASSQQGDSPLHF
TRBJ2-2 | TRBV29-1 | NA | CSVDQTEGTGELFF
TRBJ1-1 | TRBV30 | many | CAWSAQQQNTEAFF
TRBJ2-6 | TRBV5-1 | NA | CASSSTAGTGANVLTF
TRBJ2-5 | TRBV9 | few | CASSSDSGGFIETQYF
TRBJ1-1 | TRBV27 | NA | CACSLSGGGWTEAFF
TRBJ2-3 | TRBV12-3/TRBV12-4 | NA | CACSPGLVTQYF
TRBJ2-3 | TRBV7-9 | NA | CASSLAYQRQPDTQYF
TRBJ1-2 | TRBV9 | many | CASGGAGAHGYTF
TRBJ2-5 | TRBV3-1 | NA | CASYGAGTQYF
TRBJ2-2 | TRBV6-2/TRBV6-3 | NA | CASSTGGEFAGELFF